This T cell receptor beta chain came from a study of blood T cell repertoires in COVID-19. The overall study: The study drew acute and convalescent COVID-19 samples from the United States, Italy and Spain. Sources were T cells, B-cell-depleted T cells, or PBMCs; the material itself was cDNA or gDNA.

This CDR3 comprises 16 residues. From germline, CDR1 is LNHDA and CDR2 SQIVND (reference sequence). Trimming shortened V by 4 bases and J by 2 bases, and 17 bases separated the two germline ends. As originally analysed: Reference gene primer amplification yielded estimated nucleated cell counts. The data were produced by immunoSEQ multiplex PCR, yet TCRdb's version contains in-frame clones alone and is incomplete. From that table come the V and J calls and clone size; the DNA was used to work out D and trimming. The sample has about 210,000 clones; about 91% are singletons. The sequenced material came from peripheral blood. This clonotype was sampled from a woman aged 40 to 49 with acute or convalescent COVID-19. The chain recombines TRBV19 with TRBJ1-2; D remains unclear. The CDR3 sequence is CASSRTLGQGNYGYTF. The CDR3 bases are TGTGCCAGTAGTAGGACTCTGGGCCAAGGAAACTATGGCTACACCTTC.